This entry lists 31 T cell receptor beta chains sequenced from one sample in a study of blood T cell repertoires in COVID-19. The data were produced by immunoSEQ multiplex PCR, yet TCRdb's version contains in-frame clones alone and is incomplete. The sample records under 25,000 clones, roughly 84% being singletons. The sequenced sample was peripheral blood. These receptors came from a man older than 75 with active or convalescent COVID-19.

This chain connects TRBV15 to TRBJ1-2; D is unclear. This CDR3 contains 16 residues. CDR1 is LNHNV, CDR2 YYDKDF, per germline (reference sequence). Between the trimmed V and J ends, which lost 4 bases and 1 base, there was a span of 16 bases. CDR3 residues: CATSIDSTWNNYGYTF. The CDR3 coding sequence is TGTGCCACCAGCATCGACTCTACTTGGAATAACTATGGCTACACCTTC.

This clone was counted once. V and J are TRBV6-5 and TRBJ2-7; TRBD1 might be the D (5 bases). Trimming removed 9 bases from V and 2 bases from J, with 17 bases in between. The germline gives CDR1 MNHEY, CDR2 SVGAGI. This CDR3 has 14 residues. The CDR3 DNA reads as TGTGCCAGTACCGGGCAGGGTCCGACCTACGAGCAGTACTTC. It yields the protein CASTGQGPTYEQYF.

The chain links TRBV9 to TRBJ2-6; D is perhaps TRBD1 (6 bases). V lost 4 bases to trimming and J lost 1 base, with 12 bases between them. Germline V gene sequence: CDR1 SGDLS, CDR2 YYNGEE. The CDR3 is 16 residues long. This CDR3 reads CASSLSDRSGANVLTF. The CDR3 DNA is TGTGCCAGCAGCCTTTCCGACAGGTCTGGGGCCAACGTCCTGACTTTC.

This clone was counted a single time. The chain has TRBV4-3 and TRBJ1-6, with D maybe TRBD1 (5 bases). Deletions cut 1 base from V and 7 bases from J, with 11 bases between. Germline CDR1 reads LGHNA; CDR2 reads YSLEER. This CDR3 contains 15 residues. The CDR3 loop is CASSQVTGVNSPLHF. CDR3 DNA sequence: TGCGCCAGCAGCCAAGTAACAGGTGTAAATTCACCCCTCCACTTT.

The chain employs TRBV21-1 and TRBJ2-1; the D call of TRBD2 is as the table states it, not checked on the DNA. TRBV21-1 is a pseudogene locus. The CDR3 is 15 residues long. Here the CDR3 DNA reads TGTGCCAGGACGATAGCGGGAGGGATTTACAATGAGCAGTTCTTC. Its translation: CARTIAGGIYNEQFF.

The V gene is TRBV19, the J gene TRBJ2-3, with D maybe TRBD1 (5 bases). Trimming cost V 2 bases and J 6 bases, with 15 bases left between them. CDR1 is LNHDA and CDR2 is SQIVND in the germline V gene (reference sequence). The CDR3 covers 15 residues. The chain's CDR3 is CASSIMGQGVDTQYF. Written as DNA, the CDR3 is TGTGCCAGTAGTATAATGGGGCAGGGTGTGGATACGCAGTATTTT.

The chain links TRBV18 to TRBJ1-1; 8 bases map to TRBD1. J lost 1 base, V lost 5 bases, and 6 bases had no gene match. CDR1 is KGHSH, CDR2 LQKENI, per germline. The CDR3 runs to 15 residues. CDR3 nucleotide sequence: TGTGCCAGCTCAACACAACAGGGGGAGAACACTGAAGCTTTCTTT. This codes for CASSTQQGENTEAFF. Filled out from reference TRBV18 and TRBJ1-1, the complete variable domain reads NAGVMQNPRHLVRRRGQEARLRCSPMKGHSHVYWYRQLPEEGLKFMVYLQKENIIDESGMPKERFSAEFPKEGPSILRIQQVVRGDSAAYFCASSTQQGENTEAFFGQGTRLTVV.

The CDR3 loop reads CASSSTPDRFYGYTF. The DNA of the CDR3 is TGTGCCAGCAGTTCGACCCCCGACAGATTCTATGGCTACACCTTC. The chain has TRBV28 and TRBJ1-2; possible D gene TRBD1, 5 bases. Germline lookup yields CDR1 MDHEN and CDR2 SYDVKM. Trimming stripped 4 bases from V and 4 bases from J, with 16 bases between. The CDR3 is 15 residues long.

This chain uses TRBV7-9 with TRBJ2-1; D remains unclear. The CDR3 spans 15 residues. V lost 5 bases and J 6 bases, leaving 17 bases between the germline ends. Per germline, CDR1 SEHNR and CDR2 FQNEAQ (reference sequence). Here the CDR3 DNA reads TGTGCCAGCAGCCAGACTCATCCATACTTCAATGAGCAGTTCTTC. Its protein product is CASSQTHPYFNEQFF.

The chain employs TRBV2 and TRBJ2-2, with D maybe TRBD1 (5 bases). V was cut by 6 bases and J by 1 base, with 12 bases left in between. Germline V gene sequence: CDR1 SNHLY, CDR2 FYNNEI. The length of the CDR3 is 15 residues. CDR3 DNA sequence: TGTGCCAGCAGGGGGCCTTTGGAGAACACCGGGGAGCTGTTTTTT. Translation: CASRGPLENTGELFF.

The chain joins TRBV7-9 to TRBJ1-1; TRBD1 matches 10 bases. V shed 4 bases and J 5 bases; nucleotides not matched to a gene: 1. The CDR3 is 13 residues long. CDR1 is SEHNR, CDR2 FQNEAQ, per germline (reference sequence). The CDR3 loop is CASSSDRGTEAFF. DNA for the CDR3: TGTGCCAGCAGCTCGGACAGGGGGACTGAAGCTTTCTTT.

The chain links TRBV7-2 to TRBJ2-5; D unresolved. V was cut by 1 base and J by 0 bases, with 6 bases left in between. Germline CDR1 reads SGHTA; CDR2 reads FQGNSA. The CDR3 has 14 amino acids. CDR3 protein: CASSLVSNQETQYF. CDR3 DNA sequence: TGTGCCAGCAGCTTAGTGTCTAACCAAGAGACCCAGTACTTC.

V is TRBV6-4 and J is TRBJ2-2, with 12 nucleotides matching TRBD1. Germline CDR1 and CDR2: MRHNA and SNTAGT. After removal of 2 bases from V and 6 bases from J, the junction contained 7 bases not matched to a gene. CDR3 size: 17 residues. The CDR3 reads CASSDGTGGGRSGELFF. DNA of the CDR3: TGTGCCAGCAGTGACGGGACAGGGGGCGGGAGGTCCGGGGAGCTGTTTTTT.

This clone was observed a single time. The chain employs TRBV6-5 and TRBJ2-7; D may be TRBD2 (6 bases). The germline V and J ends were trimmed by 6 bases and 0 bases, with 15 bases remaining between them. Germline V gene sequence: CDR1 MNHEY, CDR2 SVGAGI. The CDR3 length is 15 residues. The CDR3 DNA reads TGTGCCAGCAGGCGGGGACCGACGAGCTCCTACGAGCAGTACTTC. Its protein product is CASRRGPTSSYEQYF.

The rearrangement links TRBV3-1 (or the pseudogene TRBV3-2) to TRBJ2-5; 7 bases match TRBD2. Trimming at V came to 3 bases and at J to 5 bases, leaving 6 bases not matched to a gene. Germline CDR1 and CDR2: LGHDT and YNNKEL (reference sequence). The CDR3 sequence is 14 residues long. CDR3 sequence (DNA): TGTGCCAGCAGCCAGACTAGCCCTGCCGAGACCCAGTACTTC. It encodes CASSQTSPAETQYF.

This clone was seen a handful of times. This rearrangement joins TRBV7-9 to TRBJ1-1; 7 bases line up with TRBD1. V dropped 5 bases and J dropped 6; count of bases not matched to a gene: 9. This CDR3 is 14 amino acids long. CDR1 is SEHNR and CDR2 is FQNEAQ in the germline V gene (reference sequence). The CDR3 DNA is TGTGCCAGCAGCCTCGGGCAGGGGGTGCCTGAAGCTTTCTTT. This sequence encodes CASSLGQGVPEAFF.

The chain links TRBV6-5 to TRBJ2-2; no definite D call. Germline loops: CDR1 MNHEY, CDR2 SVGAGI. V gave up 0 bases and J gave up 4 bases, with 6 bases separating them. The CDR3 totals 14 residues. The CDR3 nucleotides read TGTGCCAGCAGTTACTCCCTCGGCACCGGGGAGCTGTTTTTT. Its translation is CASSYSLGTGELFF.

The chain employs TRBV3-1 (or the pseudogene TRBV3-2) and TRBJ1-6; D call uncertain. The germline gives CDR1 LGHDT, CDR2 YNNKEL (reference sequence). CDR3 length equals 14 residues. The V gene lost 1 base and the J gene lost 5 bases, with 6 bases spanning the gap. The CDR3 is CASSQGQDNSPLHF. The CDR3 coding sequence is TGTGCCAGCAGCCAAGGACAAGATAATTCACCCCTCCACTTT.

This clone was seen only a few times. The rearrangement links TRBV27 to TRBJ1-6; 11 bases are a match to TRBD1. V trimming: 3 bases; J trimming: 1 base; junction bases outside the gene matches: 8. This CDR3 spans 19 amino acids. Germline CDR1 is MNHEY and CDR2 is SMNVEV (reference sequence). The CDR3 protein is CASSFSVDRGLSYNSPLHF. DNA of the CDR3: TGTGCCAGCAGTTTCTCAGTGGACAGGGGGCTTTCCTATAATTCACCCCTCCACTTT.

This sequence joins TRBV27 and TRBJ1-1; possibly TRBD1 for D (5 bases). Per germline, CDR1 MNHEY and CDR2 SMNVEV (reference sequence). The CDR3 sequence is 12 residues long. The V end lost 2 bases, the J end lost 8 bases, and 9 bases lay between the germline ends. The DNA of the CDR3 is TGTGCCAGCAGTTTACGGGGGAGGGAAGCTTTCTTT. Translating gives CASSLRGREAFF.

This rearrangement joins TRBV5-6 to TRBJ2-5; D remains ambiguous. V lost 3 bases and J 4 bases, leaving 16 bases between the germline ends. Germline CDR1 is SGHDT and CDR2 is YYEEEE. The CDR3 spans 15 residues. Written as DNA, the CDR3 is TGTGCCAGCAGCTCCCCAGGTGTAGTAGGAGAGACCCAGTACTTC. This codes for CASSSPGVVGETQYF.

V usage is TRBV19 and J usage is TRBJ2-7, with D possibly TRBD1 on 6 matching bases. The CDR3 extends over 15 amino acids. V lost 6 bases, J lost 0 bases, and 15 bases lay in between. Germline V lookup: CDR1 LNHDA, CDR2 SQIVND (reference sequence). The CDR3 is CASRHNRDISYEQYF. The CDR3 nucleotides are TGTGCCAGTAGACATAACCGGGACATCTCCTACGAGCAGTACTTC. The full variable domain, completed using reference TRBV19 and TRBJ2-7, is DGGITQSPKYLFRKEGQNVTLSCEQNLNHDAMYWYRQDPGQGLRLIYYSQIVNDFQKGDIAEGYSVSREKKESFPLTVTSAQKNPTAFYLCASRHNRDISYEQYFGPGTRLTVT.

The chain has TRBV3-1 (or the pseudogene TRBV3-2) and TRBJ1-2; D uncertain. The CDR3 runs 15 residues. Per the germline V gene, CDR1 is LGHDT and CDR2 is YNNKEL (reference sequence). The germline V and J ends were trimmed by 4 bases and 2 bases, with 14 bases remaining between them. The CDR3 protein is CASSPPGRGNYGYTF. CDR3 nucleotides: TGTGCCAGCAGCCCTCCCGGCCGGGGAAACTATGGCTACACCTTC.

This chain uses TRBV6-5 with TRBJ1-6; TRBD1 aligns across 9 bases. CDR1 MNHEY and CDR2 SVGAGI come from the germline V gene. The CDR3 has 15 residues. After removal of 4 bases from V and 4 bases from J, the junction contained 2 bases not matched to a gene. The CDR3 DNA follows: TGTGCCAGCAGTTCGGACAGGGGTTATAATTCACCCCTCCACTTT. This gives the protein CASSSDRGYNSPLHF.

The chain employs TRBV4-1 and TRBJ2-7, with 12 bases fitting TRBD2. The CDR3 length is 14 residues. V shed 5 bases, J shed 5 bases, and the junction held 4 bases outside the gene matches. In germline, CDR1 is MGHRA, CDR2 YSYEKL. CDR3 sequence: CASSRLAGVHEQYF. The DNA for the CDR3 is TGCGCCAGCAGCAGACTAGCGGGAGTCCACGAGCAGTACTTC.

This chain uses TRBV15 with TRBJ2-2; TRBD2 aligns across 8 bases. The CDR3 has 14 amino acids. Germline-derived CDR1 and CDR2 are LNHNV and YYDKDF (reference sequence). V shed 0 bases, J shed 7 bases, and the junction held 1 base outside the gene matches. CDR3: CATSRERGVGELFF. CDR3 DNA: TGTGCCACCAGCAGAGAGCGGGGGGTCGGGGAGCTGTTTTTT.

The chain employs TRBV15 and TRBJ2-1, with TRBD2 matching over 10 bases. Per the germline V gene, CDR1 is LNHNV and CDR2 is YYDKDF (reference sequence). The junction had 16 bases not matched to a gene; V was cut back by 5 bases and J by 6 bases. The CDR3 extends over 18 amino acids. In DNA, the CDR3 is TGTGCCACCAGCCCTCGACAGGGCAGACTAGCGGGCCTCAATGAGCAGTTCTTC. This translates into CATSPRQGRLAGLNEQFF.

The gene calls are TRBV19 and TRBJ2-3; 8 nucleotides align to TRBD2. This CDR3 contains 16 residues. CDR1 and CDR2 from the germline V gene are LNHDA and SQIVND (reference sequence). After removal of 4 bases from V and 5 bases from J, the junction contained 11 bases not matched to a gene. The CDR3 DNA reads TGTGCCAGTAGTACCGGGACTAGTGTCGATGGAGATACGCAGTATTTT. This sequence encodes CASSTGTSVDGDTQYF.

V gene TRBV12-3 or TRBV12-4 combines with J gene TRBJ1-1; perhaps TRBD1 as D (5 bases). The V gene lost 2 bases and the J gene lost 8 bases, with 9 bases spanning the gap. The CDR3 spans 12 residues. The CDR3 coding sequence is TGTGCCAGCAGTTTACCCAGGGCGGAAGCTTTCTTT. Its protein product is CASSLPRAEAFF.

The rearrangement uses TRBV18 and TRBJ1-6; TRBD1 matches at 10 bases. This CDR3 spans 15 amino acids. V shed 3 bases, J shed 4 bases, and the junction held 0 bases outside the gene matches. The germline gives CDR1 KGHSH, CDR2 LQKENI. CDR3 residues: CASSPGQGYNSPLHF. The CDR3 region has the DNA TGTGCCAGCTCACCGGGACAGGGGTATAATTCACCCCTCCACTTT.

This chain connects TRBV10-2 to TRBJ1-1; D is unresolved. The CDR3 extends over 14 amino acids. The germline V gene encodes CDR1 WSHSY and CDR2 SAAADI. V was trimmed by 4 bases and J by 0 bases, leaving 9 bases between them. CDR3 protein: CASSASRMNTEAFF. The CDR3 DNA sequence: TGCGCCAGCAGTGCCAGCAGGATGAACACTGAAGCTTTCTTT.